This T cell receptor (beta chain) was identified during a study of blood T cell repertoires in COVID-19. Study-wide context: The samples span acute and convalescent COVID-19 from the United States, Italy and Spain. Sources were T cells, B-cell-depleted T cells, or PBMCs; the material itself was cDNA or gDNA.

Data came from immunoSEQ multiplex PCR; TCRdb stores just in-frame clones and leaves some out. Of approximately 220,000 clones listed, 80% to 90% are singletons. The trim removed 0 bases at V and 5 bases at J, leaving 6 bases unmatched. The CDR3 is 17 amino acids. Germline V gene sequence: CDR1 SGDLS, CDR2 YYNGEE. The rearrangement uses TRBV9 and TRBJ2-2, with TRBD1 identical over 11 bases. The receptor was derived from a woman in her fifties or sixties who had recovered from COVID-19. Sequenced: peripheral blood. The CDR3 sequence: CASSVAGTGGITGELFF. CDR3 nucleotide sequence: TGTGCCAGCAGCGTAGCCGGGACAGGGGGAATAACCGGGGAGCTGTTTTTT.